This paragraph covers one TCR beta chain sequence. At least ten counts were recorded for this clonotype. Its recognized antigen is unknown. Per-base qualities were not stored, and no clone one base away is much larger. The CDR3 goes from the cysteine to the phenylalanine over 14 residues. Of all the DNA, just the CDR3 is kept, 42 bases in frame from base 1. The CDR1 and CDR2 encoded by the germline V gene are SGHDT and YYEEEE. The trim is 4 bases for V and 8 bases for J, with a gap of 16 bases between the germline ends. Only healthy Caucasian donors were included. Three pairs of female monozygotic twins, all aged about 18 to 29 years, made up the twin cohort. Positive isolation kits from Invitrogen were used to isolate CD4+ and CD8+ T cell populations. This sample was included in a study of identical twins (dated by TCRdb to about 2016). Background for the entire study: The study deep-sequenced TCR alpha and beta repertoires from monozygotic twins, unrelated adults of various ages and cord blood to test whether fetal clonotypes persist. Replicate twin experiments were performed at different times using different library preparation protocols to rule out contamination.

On the study overall, not on this receptor specifically: Excess twin sharing in beta out-of-frame sequences was weaker because fewer shared sequences lowered the signal-to-noise ratio. Invariant T cells such as MAIT and iNKT could partly confound zero-insertion analyses, though diverse VJ usage argued against this for most clonotypes. Because the same donors could not be followed over many years, the conclusions depended on cross-sectional statistical analysis. Abundant cord blood beta clonotypes had fewer insertions, young adult naive repertoires showed a similar but weaker trend, and memory repertoires showed no such trend. Out-of-frame TCR alpha sharing in monozygotic twins was systematically underestimated by recombination models, whereas sharing between unrelated individuals was in agreement with the recombination models. Compared with coincidental sharing between unrelated individuals, an excess of low generation-probability sequences was observed among out-of-frame TCR alpha sequences shared between twins.

The library was built by means of 5' RACE. The listed sequencing device is Illumina HiSeq 2000. A universal primer binding site was introduced by template switching, and a unique molecular identifier was present in the final cDNA, enabling accurate counting of TCR cDNA molecules. First-strand cDNA for TCR alpha and beta chains was synthesized from specific primers in the conserved constant-segment region. To control for contamination, each cDNA library was double barcoded with a SMART-Mk sample barcode plus Illumina barcodes. TruSeq adapter sequences and Illumina sample barcodes were added in two successive PCR steps. The Illumina HiSeq platform was used with custom primers to sequence TCR alpha and beta cDNA libraries. As for how the authors treated the data: Unique molecular identifiers were extracted from raw reads with MiGEC, and CDR3 positions were determined with MiXCR. Recombination models were inferred per individual with the repgenHMM and IGoR tools using an EM algorithm. The analysis of shared clonotypes was done with the tcR package in R, with sharing normalized by the product of cloneset sizes. To study raw recombination without the effects of thymic and clonal selection, out-of-frame nonproductive sequences were analyzed. TCRdb cleaned the public reads at Q25 with fastp, built clones with MiXCR and kept in-frame beta chains. Every distinct CDR3 protein forms one entry, paired with its most common genes and DNA. The V and J calls were not made by the authors but by TCRdb's processing. The sample table contains 250,000 to 300,000 distinct CDR3 sequences; only one count was recorded for around 8.3% of them. The ten largest make up over 2.5% of the sample.

This sample was also put to use in a study of yellow fever vaccine responses in identical twins. As described in the second report: According to the authors, the vaccine-induced T cell response in identical twins seemed to be partly convergent and partly specific to each individual. Focusing on identical twins, the study followed the T cell clones that responded to the vaccine, and did so with precision.

The clonotype originates from a woman aged 18-29 years in good health. The sample comprised CD8+ T cells sorted from blood. The chain is made from TRBV5-6 and TRBJ2-1; the best D guess is TRBD1, with 7 bases matching. Here the CDR3 is given as CASSRGGWDYEQFF. In nucleotide form, the sequence is TGTGCCAGCAGCCGAGGGGGCTGGGACTATGAGCAGTTCTTC.